This T cell receptor (beta chain) was sequenced for a study of blood T cells in healthy people across ages. Primers used in a second PCR of about 6 to 11 cycles were a sample-barcoded 5' primer and a J-beta primer mix. Using its own MiXCR run on the 5' RACE reads, TCRdb lists one record per CDR3 protein. The sample comprises 1.5 million to 2 million distinct CDR3 sequences, roughly 32% of which are singletons, and approximately 10% rests with the top ten. The CDR3 consists of 12 residues. The germline V gene has CDR1 ENHRY and CDR2 SYGVKD. Trimming stripped 10 bases from V and 7 bases from J, with 13 bases between.

Sequencing used blood. This TCR was recovered from a woman in her twenties or thirties in good health. The chain carries TRBV10-3 and TRBJ2-2; D remains unclear. The CDR3 loop reads CATGASSGELFF. DNA of the CDR3: TGTGCCACCGGAGCAAGCAGCGGGGAGCTGTTTTTT.